The clone carrying this TCR beta chain has a handful of counts. What it binds is not known. This entry comes from a study of T cell repertoires in cytomegalovirus infection. Findings and limits, study-wide: People with CMV and the relevant HLA were identified by cumulative public TCR beta family frequency.

Via MiXCR, TCRdb re-called the reads, giving one row per CDR3 protein. The table lists under 300,000 distinct CDR3 sequences, approximately 13% of them singletons. Trimming took off 0 bases at V and 8 bases at J, with 13 bases between the two ends. CDR1 LGHDT and CDR2 YNNKEL come from the germline V gene (reference sequence). The CDR3 spans 14 residues. This chain uses TRBV3-1 with TRBJ1-2; possibly TRBD1 for D (5 bases). The sample was PBMCs. The sequence derives from a human donor in good health (CMV status not recorded). Some clones in this sample may be carry-over from other donors' samples. The CDR3 coding sequence is TGTGCCAGCAGCCAAGATGCGGGGGGAAGAGGCTACACCTTC. Translated: CASSQDAGGRGYTF.